The sequence of this T cell receptor beta chain was determined in a study of shared clonotypes between healthy human individuals. The unsorted samples had 70 million to 100 million PBMCs used for genomic DNA. The V gene's germline CDR1 is SGDLS and CDR2 YYNGEE. The germline V and J ends were trimmed by 0 bases and 1 base, with 11 bases remaining between them. The CDR3 runs 16 residues. As originally analysed: Filtering differed for immunoSEQ, which gave only junction sequences without quality scores. Clones were read by immunoSEQ multiplex PCR, and TCRdb kept only the in-frame ones, dropping some. The V and J calls and the clone size are those of that table, but D and trimming were determined from the DNA. Found here are roughly 500,000 clones, around 79% of them singletons; the top ten hold 13%.

The sequenced sample was PBMCs. The TCR sequence derives from a woman between 40 and 55 years old in good health. Some clones in this sample may be carry-over from other donors' samples. This chain links TRBV9 with TRBJ2-1, with TRBD1 as a possible D gene (6 bases). The CDR3 loop is CASSVVGRGSYNEQFF. The CDR3 DNA is TGTGCCAGCAGCGTAGTCGGCAGGGGATCCTACAATGAGCAGTTCTTC.